The rows below give T cell receptor beta chains drawn from one sample of a study of OX40 agonist ivuxolimab in advanced cancers. Data came from immunoSEQ multiplex PCR; TCRdb stores just in-frame clones and leaves some out. Counted here are 75,000 to 100,000 clones, approximately 88% occurring once; the ten biggest clones make up around 2.7%. The source material was CD4+ or CD8+ T cells sorted from blood, sampled in a trial of the OX40 agonist ivuxolimab. These receptors all stem from an adult with an advanced solid tumor such as melanoma, head and neck, liver or kidney cancer. Each CDR3 is given with its conserved first and last residue. A D gene is named only where the DNA matches it firmly. Clone size is given for some rows only: seen once, a few or many times, or a class if the clone is expanded.

NA	TRBV10-2	NA	TRBJ1-2	CASPENYGYTF	TGCGCCAGCCCGGAGAACTATGGCTACACCTTC
once	TRBV28	NA	TRBJ2-2	CASSTPAGEGNTGELFF	TGTGCCAGCAGTACCCCCGCCGGGGAAGGGAACACCGGGGAGCTGTTTTTT
NA	TRBV5-5	NA	TRBJ1-5	CASSFLGGNQPQHF	TGTGCCAGCAGCTTTTTAGGTGGCAATCAGCCCCAGCATTTT
NA	TRBV19	NA	TRBJ1-5	CASSPEGYNQPQHF	TGTGCCAGTAGTCCCGAGGGTTACAATCAGCCCCAGCATTTT
NA	TRBV29-1	NA	TRBJ1-3	CSVGHTSGNTIYF	TGCAGCGTAGGACATACCTCTGGAAACACCATATATTTT
few	TRBV7-9	NA	TRBJ2-5	CASSLTVLTQETQYF	TGTGCCAGCAGCTTAACGGTCCTAACTCAAGAGACCCAGTACTTC
NA	TRBV4-3	NA	TRBJ2-1	CASSQAGTNYNEQFF	TGCGCCAGCAGCCAAGCCGGGACAAATTACAATGAGCAGTTCTTC
once	TRBV5-6	NA	TRBJ2-3	CASSVGGGGRGLDTQYF	TGTGCCAGCAGCGTGGGAGGTGGTGGACGGGGGCTGGATACGCAGTATTTT
NA	TRBV2	TRBD1	TRBJ2-3	CASSPDRGFTDTQYF	TGTGCCAGCAGTCCCGACAGGGGGTTCACAGATACGCAGTATTTT
NA	TRBV5-1	NA	TRBJ2-3	CASSLLAGAADTQYF	TGCGCCAGCAGCTTGCTCGCGGGGGCGGCAGATACGCAGTATTTT
NA	TRBV4-3	NA	TRBJ2-7	CASSQIGAYEQYF	TGCGCCAGCAGCCAGATAGGGGCCTACGAGCAGTACTTC
NA	TRBV2	NA	TRBJ2-6	CASTGSGANVLTF	TGTGCCAGCACCGGCTCTGGGGCCAACGTCCTGACTTTC
NA	TRBV28	TRBD1	TRBJ2-7	CASSPAPGQGYGEQYF	TGTGCCAGCAGTCCCGCCCCGGGACAGGGTTATGGGGAGCAGTACTTC
NA	TRBV4-3	NA	TRBJ2-7	CASSQVGGPRYEQYF	TGCGCCAGCAGCCAAGTGGGAGGACCTCGTTACGAGCAGTACTTC
NA	TRBV7-9	TRBD1	TRBJ2-3	CASSRSGQGTDTQYF	TGTGCCAGCAGCCGTTCGGGACAGGGGACAGATACGCAGTATTTT
NA	TRBV9	TRBD1	TRBJ2-5	CASTYRDRGSETQYF	TGTGCCAGCACCTACCGGGACAGGGGGTCGGAGACCCAGTACTTC
NA	TRBV4-3	NA	TRBJ2-3	CASSQDGGMRDTQYF	TGCGCCAGCAGCCAAGACGGGGGTATGAGAGATACGCAGTATTTT
NA	TRBV5-4	NA	TRBJ2-3	CASSRPASTDTQYF	TGTGCCAGCAGCCGGCCGGCGAGCACAGATACGCAGTATTTT
NA	TRBV5-4	NA	TRBJ1-4	CASSLDGGGNEKLFF	TGTGCCAGCAGCTTGGACGGGGGAGGTAATGAAAAACTGTTTTTT
NA	TRBV28	NA	TRBJ2-3	CASSQWSGIQTSTDTQYF	TGTGCCAGCAGTCAGTGGTCCGGGATCCAAACTAGCACAGATACGCAGTATTTT
NA	TRBV18	NA	TRBJ2-6	CASSPEGSGANVLTF	TGTGCCAGCTCACCAGAGGGGAGTGGGGCCAACGTCCTGACTTTC
NA	TRBV9	NA	TRBJ2-5	CASSPGGGGQETQYF	TGTGCCAGCAGCCCGGGCGGAGGGGGCCAAGAGACCCAGTACTTC
once	TRBV6-1	NA	TRBJ2-1	CASSERTGRGEQFF	TGTGCCAGCAGTGAACGAACCGGACGGGGCGAGCAGTTCTTC
NA	TRBV25-1	NA	TRBJ2-2	CATRRDGNTGELFF	TGTGCCACCCGCCGGGACGGCAACACCGGGGAGCTGTTTTTT
NA	TRBV7-2	NA	TRBJ2-5	CASSLDLYQETQYF	TGTGCCAGCAGCTTAGATTTGTACCAAGAGACCCAGTACTTC
NA	TRBV7-9	NA	TRBJ1-1	CASSLDVGVGTEAFF	TGTGCCAGCAGCTTAGATGTGGGAGTTGGGACTGAAGCTTTCTTT
NA	TRBV18	NA	TRBJ2-7	CASSPGRYEQYF	TGTGCCAGCTCACCCGGCCGATACGAGCAGTACTTC
NA	TRBV28	NA	TRBJ2-1	CASSLSDSYEQFF	TGTGCCAGCAGTTTATCGGACAGTTATGAGCAGTTCTTC
NA	TRBV25-1	TRBD1	TRBJ1-1	CASGGTGLTEAFF	TGTGCCAGCGGCGGGACAGGGCTAACTGAAGCTTTCTTT
NA	TRBV7-9	TRBD1	TRBJ2-1	CASSPDGQGGEQFF	TGTGCCAGCAGCCCCGACGGACAGGGAGGTGAGCAGTTCTTC
NA	TRBV5-4	TRBD1	TRBJ2-7	CASSLGGQGAYEQYF	TGTGCCAGCAGCTTGGGAGGACAGGGGGCCTACGAGCAGTACTTC
NA	TRBV7-3	NA	TRBJ2-4	CASSLTPSRGKNIQYF	TGTGCCAGCAGCTTAACCCCGAGTAGGGGCAAAAACATTCAGTACTTC
NA	TRBV28	NA	TRBJ1-1	CASSPTLRTEAFF	TGTGCCAGCAGCCCGACTCTGCGAACTGAAGCTTTCTTT
NA	TRBV27	TRBD1	TRBJ2-1	CAGSLSGTGERHEQFF	TGTGCCGGCAGTTTATCCGGGACAGGGGAAAGGCATGAGCAGTTCTTC
NA	TRBV20-1	NA	TRBJ2-3	CSASSDTQYF	TGCAGTGCTAGTTCGGATACGCAGTATTTT
NA	TRBV28	NA	TRBJ2-4	CASSLNILTGPAKNIQYF	TGTGCCAGCAGTCTCAACATCCTCACAGGCCCGGCCAAAAACATTCAGTACTTC
NA	TRBV7-2	NA	TRBJ2-3	CASTPGGGNTQYF	TGTGCCAGCACCCCAGGGGGGGGGAATACGCAGTATTTT
NA	TRBV5-5	NA	TRBJ2-7	CASSFAIEQYF	TGTGCCAGCAGCTTCGCTATCGAGCAGTACTTC
NA	TRBV7-2	NA	TRBJ2-1	CASSFLYYNEQFF	TGTGCCAGCAGCTTCCTGTACTACAATGAGCAGTTCTTC
once	TRBV6-6	NA	TRBJ1-1	CASSYSQRGTGITFF	TGTGCCAGCAGTTACTCCCAACGGGGTACTGGGATAACTTTCTTT
NA	TRBV27	NA	TRBJ1-2	CASSLLGDRSFYTF	TGTGCCAGCAGTTTATTAGGGGATCGATCTTTCTACACCTTC
NA	TRBV18	NA	TRBJ1-2	CASSLMLDSSYGYTF	TGTGCCAGCTCACTGATGTTGGACAGTTCCTATGGCTACACCTTC
NA	TRBV25-1	NA	TRBJ1-2	CASSDITYTF	TGTGCCAGCAGTGATATAACCTACACCTTC
NA	TRBV7-2	NA	TRBJ2-5	CASSFQRAGETQYF	TGTGCCAGCAGCTTTCAAAGGGCTGGGGAGACCCAGTACTTC
NA	TRBV9	NA	TRBJ2-3	CASSGVKGPRADTQYF	TGTGCCAGCAGCGGGGTGAAGGGTCCCAGGGCAGATACGCAGTATTTT
few	TRBV28	TRBD1	TRBJ1-5	CASSTGDQPQHF	TGTGCCAGCAGTACAGGGGATCAGCCCCAGCATTTT
NA	TRBV10-2	NA	TRBJ2-3	CASAGGTDTQYF	TGCGCCAGCGCCGGAGGCACAGATACGCAGTATTTT
few	TRBV9	NA	TRBJ1-5	CASSSTPNQPQHF	TGTGCCAGCAGCTCCACCCCCAATCAGCCCCAGCATTTT
few	TRBV2	NA	TRBJ2-5	CASSEDLPGTQYF	TGTGCCAGCAGTGAAGATCTTCCAGGGACCCAGTACTTC
NA	TRBV2	NA	TRBJ2-7	CASTGTVNYEQYF	TGTGCCAGCACCGGGACCGTAAACTACGAGCAGTACTTC
NA	TRBV28	NA	TRBJ1-4	CASSLLPSGEGGEKLFF	TGTGCCAGCAGTTTATTACCCTCAGGGGAGGGAGGGGAAAAACTGTTTTTT
NA	TRBV5-4	NA	TRBJ2-5	CASSFKGVSETQYF	TGTGCCAGCAGCTTTAAAGGGGTCTCAGAGACCCAGTACTTC
NA	TRBV11-2	TRBD2	TRBJ2-7	CASSFGPLAAYEQYF	TGTGCCAGCAGCTTTGGGCCGCTAGCGGCCTACGAGCAGTACTTC
NA	TRBV28	NA	TRBJ1-5	CASHRQEGQPQHF	TGTGCCAGCCACAGACAGGAGGGTCAGCCCCAGCATTTT
NA	TRBV9	TRBD1	TRBJ2-6	CASSAPRQGASGANVLTF	TGTGCCAGCAGCGCGCCTAGACAGGGGGCTTCTGGGGCCAACGTCCTGACTTTC